This passage covers 10 T cell receptor beta chains from one sample sequenced in a study of OX40 agonist ivuxolimab in advanced cancers. TCRdb's table, derived via immunoSEQ multiplex PCR, lists solely in-frame clones and lacks some. The sample holds over 65,000 clones, roughly 84% seen once. The source was CD4+ or CD8+ T cells sorted from blood, collected in a trial of the OX40 agonist ivuxolimab. The receptors originated from an adult with an advanced solid tumor such as melanoma, head and neck, liver or kidney cancer.

The chain's CDR3 is CASSQTSGTTYNEQFF. The DNA for the CDR3 is TGCGCCAGCAGCCAAACTAGCGGGACTACCTACAATGAGCAGTTCTTC. The chain links TRBV4-1 to TRBJ2-1, with TRBD2 matching over 10 bases. CDR1 and CDR2 (germline): MGHRA, YSYEKL. After removal of 2 bases from V and 2 bases from J, the junction contained 3 bases not matched to a gene. There are 16 residues in the CDR3.

The chain couples TRBV7-9 to TRBJ1-5; the D gene is possibly TRBD1 (5 bases). The V end was cut by 2 bases, the J end by 11 bases, with 7 bases between. Germline lookup yields CDR1 SEHNR and CDR2 FQNEAQ (reference sequence). This CDR3 region has 11 residues. CDR3 coding DNA: TGTGCCAGCAGCTTATTAGGGGCCCAGCATTTT. It codes for CASSLLGAQHF.

This clone was detected only once. This chain uses TRBV7-9 with TRBJ1-1, with TRBD1 matching 7 bases. The J segment lost 0 bases and the V segment lost 9 bases, leaving 10 bases of the junction unmatched. The CDR3 has 15 residues. Germline CDR1 and CDR2: SEHNR and FQNEAQ (reference sequence). The CDR3 here is CASSAGQVMNTEAFF. The CDR3 DNA reads as TGTGCCAGTTCAGCTGGACAGGTCATGAACACTGAAGCTTTCTTT.

This chain uses TRBV9 with TRBJ2-2; no clear D. This CDR3 region has 14 residues. Germline V lookup: CDR1 SGDLS, CDR2 YYNGEE. V gave up 1 base and J gave up 4 bases, with 8 bases separating them. The CDR3, as DNA: TGTGCCAGCAGCGTACGCCCCTCCACCGGGGAGCTGTTTTTT. This translates into CASSVRPSTGELFF.

The chain links TRBV19 to TRBJ1-2; D is uncertain. The germline V and J ends were trimmed by 3 bases and 4 bases, with 12 bases remaining between them. The CDR3 is 14 residues long. The germline V gene has CDR1 LNHDA and CDR2 SQIVND (reference sequence). The CDR3 protein is CASSIQPGSYGYTF. The CDR3 DNA follows: TGTGCCAGTAGTATCCAGCCCGGGAGCTATGGCTACACCTTC.

The chain carries TRBV29-1 and TRBJ2-5; either TRBD1 or TRBD2 may fit D (6 bases each). V lost 1 base to trimming and J lost 0 bases, with 9 bases between them. This CDR3 is 14 amino acids long. Looked up from germline, CDR1 is SQVTM and CDR2 is ANQGSEA. CDR3 protein: CSVEAGAYQETQYF. The CDR3 region has the DNA TGCAGCGTTGAAGCGGGGGCCTACCAAGAGACCCAGTACTTC.

On this clone: Within the sample, other DNA sequences also encode this same CDR3. V gene TRBV7-9 combines with J gene TRBJ2-7, with 11 positions matching TRBD1. Germline values: CDR1 SEHNR, CDR2 FQNEAQ (reference sequence). The CDR3 contains 14 residues. The J segment lost 7 bases and the V segment lost 5 bases, leaving 7 bases of the junction unmatched. CDR3: CASSRDRGVGEQYF. The CDR3 nucleotides are TGTGCCAGCAGCCGGGACAGGGGGGTGGGTGAGCAGTACTTC.

V usage is TRBV11-2 and J usage is TRBJ2-5; either TRBD1 or TRBD2 may fit D (5 bases each). CDR3 length: 14 residues. V lost 5 bases to trimming and J lost 1 base, with 11 bases between them. Germline V gene sequence: CDR1 SGHAT, CDR2 FQNNGV. Here the CDR3 reads CASSPRDGQETQYF. The DNA for the CDR3 is TGTGCCAGCAGCCCCAGGGACGGCCAAGAGACCCAGTACTTC.

The chain employs TRBV7-9 and TRBJ2-5; 10 bases match TRBD1. V lost 1 base to trimming and J lost 5 bases; unmatched junction nucleotides: 7. Germline CDR1 reads SEHNR; CDR2 reads FQNEAQ (reference sequence). The CDR3 totals 16 residues. In DNA form, the CDR3 reads TGTGCCAGCAGCTTAGAGGAGGGACAGGGGCCCGAGACCCAGTACTTC. Its translation: CASSLEEGQGPETQYF.

The CDR3 reads CAISDRAKNIQYF. The CDR3 nucleotides are TGTGCCATCAGTGACAGGGCCAAAAACATTCAGTACTTC. V gene TRBV10-3 combines with J gene TRBJ2-4; D remains unclear. The CDR3 has 13 amino acids. With 3 bases removed from V and 1 base from J, the gap between germline ends came to 4 bases. The V gene's germline CDR1 is ENHRY and CDR2 SYGVKD.